This entry features one TCR beta chain sequence. The CDR3 covers 21 residues. Germline lookup yields CDR1 MNHNY and CDR2 SVGAGI (reference sequence). The trim removed 0 bases at V and 2 bases at J, leaving 16 bases unmatched. A single record per CDR3 protein comes from TCRdb applying MiXCR to the reads. The sample lists approximately 630,000 distinct CDR3 sequences, roughly a quarter occurring once. The data belong to a study of T cell repertoires in cytomegalovirus infection. This clonotype originated in a human donor in good health (CMV status not recorded). Some clones in this sample may be carry-over from other donors' samples. This chain joins TRBV6-6 and TRBJ2-7; TRBD2 matches 13 bases. The sample taken for sequencing was CD8+ T cells from PBMCs. CDR3 sequence (DNA): TGTGCCAGCAGTTACTCGCTGGCCGGGACTAGCGGGGTCGCCCTACCCTACGAGCAGTACGTC. This codes for CASSYSLAGTSGVALPYEQYV.